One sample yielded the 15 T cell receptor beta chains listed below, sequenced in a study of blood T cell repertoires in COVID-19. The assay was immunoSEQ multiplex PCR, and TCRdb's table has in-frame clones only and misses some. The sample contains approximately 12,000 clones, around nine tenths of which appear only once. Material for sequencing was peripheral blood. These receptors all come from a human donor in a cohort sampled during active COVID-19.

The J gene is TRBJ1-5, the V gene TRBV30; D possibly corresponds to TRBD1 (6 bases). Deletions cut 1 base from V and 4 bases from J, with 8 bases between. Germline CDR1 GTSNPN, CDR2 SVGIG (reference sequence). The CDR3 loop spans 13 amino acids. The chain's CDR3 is CAWSAQGNQPQHF. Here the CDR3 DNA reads TGTGCCTGGAGTGCTCAGGGGAATCAGCCCCAGCATTTT.

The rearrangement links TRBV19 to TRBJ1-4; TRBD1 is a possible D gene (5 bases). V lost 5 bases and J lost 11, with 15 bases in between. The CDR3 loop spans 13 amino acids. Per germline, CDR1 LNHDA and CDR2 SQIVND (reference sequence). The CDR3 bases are TGTGCCAGTAGTGTTACAGGCACGCCTAAACTGTTTTTT. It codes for CASSVTGTPKLFF.

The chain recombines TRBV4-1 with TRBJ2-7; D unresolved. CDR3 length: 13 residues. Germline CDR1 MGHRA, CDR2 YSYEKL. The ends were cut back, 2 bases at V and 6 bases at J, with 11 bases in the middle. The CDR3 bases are TGCGCCAGCAGCCAAAAAGGAGATATCGAGCAGTACTTC. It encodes CASSQKGDIEQYF.

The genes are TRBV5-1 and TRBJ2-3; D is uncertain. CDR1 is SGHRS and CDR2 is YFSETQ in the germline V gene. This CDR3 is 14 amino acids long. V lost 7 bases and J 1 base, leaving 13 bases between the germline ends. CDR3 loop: CASSLSAGTDTQYF. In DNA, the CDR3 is TGCGCCAGCTCCCTGTCCGCGGGCACAGATACGCAGTATTTT.

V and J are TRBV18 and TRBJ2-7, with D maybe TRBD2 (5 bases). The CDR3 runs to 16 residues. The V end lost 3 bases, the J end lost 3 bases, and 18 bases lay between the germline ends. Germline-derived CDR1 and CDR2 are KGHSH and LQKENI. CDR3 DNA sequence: TGTGCCAGCTCACCTGGTGGAGGTGGGTTCAACTACGAGCAGTACTTC. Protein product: CASSPGGGGFNYEQYF.

The CDR3 nucleotides read TGTGCCAGTAGTAGAGACAGGGTAACTCAGCCCCAGCATTTT. It codes for CASSRDRVTQPQHF. V and J are TRBV19 and TRBJ1-5, with 7 bases that match TRBD1. In germline, CDR1 is LNHDA, CDR2 SQIVND (reference sequence). CDR3 length: 14 residues. Trimming took 4 bases from V and 6 from J; bases not matched to a gene: 6.

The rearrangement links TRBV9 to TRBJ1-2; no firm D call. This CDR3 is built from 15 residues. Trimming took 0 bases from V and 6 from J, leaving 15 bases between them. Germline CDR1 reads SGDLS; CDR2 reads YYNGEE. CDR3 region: CASSVDQREVNGYTF. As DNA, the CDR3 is TGTGCCAGCAGCGTAGATCAAAGGGAGGTCAATGGCTACACCTTC.

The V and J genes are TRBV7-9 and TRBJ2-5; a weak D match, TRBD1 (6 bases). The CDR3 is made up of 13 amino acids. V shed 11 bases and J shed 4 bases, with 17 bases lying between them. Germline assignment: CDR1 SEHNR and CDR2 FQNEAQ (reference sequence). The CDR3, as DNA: TGTGCCGAAGGCCCAGGGGAGCGAGAGACCCAGTACTTC. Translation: CAEGPGERETQYF.

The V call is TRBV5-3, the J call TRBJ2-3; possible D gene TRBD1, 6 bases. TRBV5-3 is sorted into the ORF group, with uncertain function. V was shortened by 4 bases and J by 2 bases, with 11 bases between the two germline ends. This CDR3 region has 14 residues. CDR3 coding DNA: TGTGCCAGAAGCAATAGACAGGTCACAGATACGCAGTATTTT. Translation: CARSNRQVTDTQYF.

The chain's CDR3 is CASSLDGGRGYTF. CDR3 sequence (DNA): TGTGCCAGCAGCCTTGACGGGGGTCGGGGCTACACCTTC. The J gene is TRBJ1-2, the V gene TRBV14; the D gene is possibly TRBD1 (5 bases). V gave up 4 bases and J gave up 8 bases, with 14 bases separating them. The germline gives CDR1 SGHDN, CDR2 FVKESK. The CDR3 loop spans 13 amino acids.

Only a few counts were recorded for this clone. This CDR3 is CASSLGFGTGAAYNEQFF. CDR3 coding DNA: TGTGCCAGCAGCTTAGGATTTGGGACAGGGGCTGCCTACAATGAGCAGTTCTTC. This chain uses TRBV11-2 with TRBJ2-1; 10 nucleotides line up with TRBD1. The germline V gene has CDR1 SGHAT and CDR2 FQNNGV. CDR3 length equals 18 residues. With 1 base clipped from V and 2 bases from J, the junction kept 8 bases outside the gene matches.

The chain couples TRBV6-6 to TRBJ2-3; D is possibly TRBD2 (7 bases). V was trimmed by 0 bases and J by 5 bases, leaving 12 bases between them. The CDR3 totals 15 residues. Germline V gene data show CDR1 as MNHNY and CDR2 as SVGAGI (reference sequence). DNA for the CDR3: TGTGCCAGCAGTTACTCCGGGGGAGGGGGAGATACGCAGTATTTT. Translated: CASSYSGGGGDTQYF.

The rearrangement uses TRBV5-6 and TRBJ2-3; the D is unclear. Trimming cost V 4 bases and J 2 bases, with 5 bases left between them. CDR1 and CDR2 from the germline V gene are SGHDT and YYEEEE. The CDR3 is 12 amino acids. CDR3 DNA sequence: TGTGCCAGCAGCGAACACACAGATACGCAGTATTTT. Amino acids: CASSEHTDTQYF.

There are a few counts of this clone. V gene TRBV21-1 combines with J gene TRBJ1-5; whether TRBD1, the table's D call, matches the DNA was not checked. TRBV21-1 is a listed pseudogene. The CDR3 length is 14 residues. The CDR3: CASSRIPQDKPQHF. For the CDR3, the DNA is TGTGCCAGCAGCCGAATCCCCCAAGACAAGCCCCAGCATTTT.

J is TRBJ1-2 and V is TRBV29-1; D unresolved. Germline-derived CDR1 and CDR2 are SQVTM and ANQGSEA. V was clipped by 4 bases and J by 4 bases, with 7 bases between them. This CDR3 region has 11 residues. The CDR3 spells CSVGAGYGYTF. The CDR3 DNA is TGCAGCGTTGGGGCAGGCTATGGCTACACCTTC.